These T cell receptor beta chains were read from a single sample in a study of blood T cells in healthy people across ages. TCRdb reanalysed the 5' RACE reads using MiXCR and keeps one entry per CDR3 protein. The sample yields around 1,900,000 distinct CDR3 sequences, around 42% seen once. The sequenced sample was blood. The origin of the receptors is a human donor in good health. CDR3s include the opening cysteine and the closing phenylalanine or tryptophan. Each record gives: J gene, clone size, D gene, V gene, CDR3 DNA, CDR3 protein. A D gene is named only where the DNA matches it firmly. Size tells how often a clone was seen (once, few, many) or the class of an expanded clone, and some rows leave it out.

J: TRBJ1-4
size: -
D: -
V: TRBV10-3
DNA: TGTGCCATCAGTGACGTACAGGGCACTGGAAAACTGTTTTTT
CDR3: CAISDVQGTGKLFF

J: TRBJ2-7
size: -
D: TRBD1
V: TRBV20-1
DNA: TGCAGTGCGTCGGGACAGGGAGGGATCGTCGAGCAGTACTTC
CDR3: CSASGQGGIVEQYF

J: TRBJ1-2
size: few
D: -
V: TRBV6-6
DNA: TGTGCCAGCAGTTGGTTTGGGGGATCCGGCTACACCTTC
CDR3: CASSWFGGSGYTF

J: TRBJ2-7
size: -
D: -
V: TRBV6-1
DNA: TGTGCCAGCAGTGAACCGGACATCCTATACGAGCAGTACTTC
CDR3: CASSEPDILYEQYF

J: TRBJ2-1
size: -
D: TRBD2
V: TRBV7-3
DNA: TGTGCCAGCGCGGCGGGGGGATACAATGAGCAGTTCTTC
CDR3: CASAAGGYNEQFF

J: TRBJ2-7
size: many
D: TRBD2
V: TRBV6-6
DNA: TGTGCCAGCAGTTACGGGGGAGGGCCCTACGAGCAGTACTTC
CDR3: CASSYGGGPYEQYF

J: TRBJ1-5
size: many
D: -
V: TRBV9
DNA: TGTGCCAGCAGCGGTAATGGGGATCAGCCCCAGCATTTT
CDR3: CASSGNGDQPQHF

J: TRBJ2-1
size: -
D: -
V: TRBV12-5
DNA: TGTGCTAGTGGTTTGGCACTATTAGGGGTTCGCTCCTACAATGAGCAGTTCTTC
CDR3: CASGLALLGVRSYNEQFF

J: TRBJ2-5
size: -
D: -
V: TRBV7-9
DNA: TGTGCCAGCAGCTTAGGGTCAGGGGCCCAAGAGACCCAGTACTTC
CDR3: CASSLGSGAQETQYF

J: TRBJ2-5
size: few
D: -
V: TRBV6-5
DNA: TGTGCCAGCAGTTACTCGTTCGGAGCCCAAGAGACCCAGTACTTC
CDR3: CASSYSFGAQETQYF

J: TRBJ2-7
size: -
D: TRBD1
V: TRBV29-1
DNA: TGCAGCGTCCCCTTACAGGGGCACGAGCAGTACTTC
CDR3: CSVPLQGHEQYF

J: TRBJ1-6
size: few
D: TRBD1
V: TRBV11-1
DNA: TGTGCCAGCAGCTCCGGTGGGACAGGGAGGAGGTCACCCCTCCACTTT
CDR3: CASSSGGTGRRSPLHF

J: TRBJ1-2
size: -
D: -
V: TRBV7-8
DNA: TGTGCCAGCAGCCCCCTAACAGGGCCGAAAGGCTACACCTTC
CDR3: CASSPLTGPKGYTF

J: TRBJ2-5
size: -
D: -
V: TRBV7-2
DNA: TGTGCCAGCAGCTTAGCGCACAGGGGAGGACAAGAGACCCAGTACTTC
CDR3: CASSLAHRGGQETQYF

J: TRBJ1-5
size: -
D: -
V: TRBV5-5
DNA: TGTGCCAGCAGCTTGATGGCCATAACCAGCAATCAGCCCCAGCATTTT
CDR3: CASSLMAITSNQPQHF

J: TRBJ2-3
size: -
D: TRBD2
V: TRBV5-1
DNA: TGCGCCAGCAGCTTGTCTAGCGGGGGGGTCTACACAGATACGCAGTATTTT
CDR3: CASSLSSGGVYTDTQYF

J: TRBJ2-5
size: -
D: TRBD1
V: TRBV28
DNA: TGTGCCAGCAGTTTACTTGACAGGGGGAAGACCCAGTACTTC
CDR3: CASSLLDRGKTQYF

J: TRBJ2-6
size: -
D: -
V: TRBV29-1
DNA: TGCAGCACAACAGGGTCTACTGGGGCCAACGTCCTGACTTTC
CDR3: CSTTGSTGANVLTF

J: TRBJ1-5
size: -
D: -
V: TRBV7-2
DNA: TGTGCCAGCAGCTTTCAGGCGGTGAGCAATCAGCCCCAGCATTTT
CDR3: CASSFQAVSNQPQHF

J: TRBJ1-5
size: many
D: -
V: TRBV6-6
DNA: TGTGCCAGCAGCCCCGGCAGTGGCCAGCCCCAGCATTTT
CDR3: CASSPGSGQPQHF

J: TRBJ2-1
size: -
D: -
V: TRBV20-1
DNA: TGCAGTGCCCCCGCCAGCGGAAACAATGAGCAGTTCTTC
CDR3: CSAPASGNNEQFF

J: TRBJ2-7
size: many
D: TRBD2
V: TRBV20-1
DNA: TGCAGTGCTAGCGGGAGGCCCTCTGGGGAGCAGTACTTC
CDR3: CSASGRPSGEQYF

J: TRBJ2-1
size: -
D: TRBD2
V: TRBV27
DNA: TGTGCCAGCAGCGTCGAAGCGGGGGGGCTTCGGTATGGTGAGCAGTTCTTC
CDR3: CASSVEAGGLRYGEQFF

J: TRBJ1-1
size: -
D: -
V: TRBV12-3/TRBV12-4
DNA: TGTGCCAGCAGCCCCGACTGGGGTGAAGCTTTCTTT
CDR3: CASSPDWGEAFF

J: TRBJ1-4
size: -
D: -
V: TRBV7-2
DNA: TGTGCCAGCAGCACGGAGAGTAATGAAAAACTGTTTTTT
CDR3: CASSTESNEKLFF

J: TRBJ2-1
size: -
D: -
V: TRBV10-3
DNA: TGTGCCATCAGTGATAAGGGGATGGGTGAGCAGTTCTTC
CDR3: CAISDKGMGEQFF

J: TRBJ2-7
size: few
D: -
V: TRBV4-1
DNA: TGCGCCAGCAGCAACGTATGGACTTCAACCCTCGAGCAGTACTTC
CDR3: CASSNVWTSTLEQYF

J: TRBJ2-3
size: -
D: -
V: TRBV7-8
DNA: TGTGCCAGCAGCTTTATCCCCGGACAGATAAGCACAGATACGCAGTATTTT
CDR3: CASSFIPGQISTDTQYF

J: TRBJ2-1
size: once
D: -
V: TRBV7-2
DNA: TGTGCCAGCAGCACCCGTGGGGGCCCAGTATACAATGAGCAGTTCTTC
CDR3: CASSTRGGPVYNEQFF

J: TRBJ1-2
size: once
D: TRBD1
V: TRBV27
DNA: TGTGCCAGCTCGGACAGGGGTATAGGAGGCTACACCTTC
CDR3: CASSDRGIGGYTF

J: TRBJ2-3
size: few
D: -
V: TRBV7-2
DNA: TGTGCCAGCAGCCCATCTATACGTACAGATACGCAGTATTTT
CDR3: CASSPSIRTDTQYF

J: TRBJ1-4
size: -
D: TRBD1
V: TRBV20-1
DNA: TGCAGTGCGAGCGATTACAGGGGGTGGGAAAAACTGTTTTTT
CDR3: CSASDYRGWEKLFF

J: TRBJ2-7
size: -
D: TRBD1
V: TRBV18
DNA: TGTGCCAGCTCAGACCGGACAGGGGGCACCTACGAGCAGTACTTC
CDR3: CASSDRTGGTYEQYF

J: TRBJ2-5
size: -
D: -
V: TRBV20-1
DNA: TGCAGTGCTAGAGGGGCGGGGAGGGAGACCCAGTACTTC
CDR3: CSARGAGRETQYF

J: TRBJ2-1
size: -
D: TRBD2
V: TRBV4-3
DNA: TGCGCCAGCAGCCAAGAGGTAGCGGGCTTCAATGAGCAGTTCTTC
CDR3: CASSQEVAGFNEQFF

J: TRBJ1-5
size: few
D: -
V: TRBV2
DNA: TGTGCCAGCAGTGTGGGCAGTCAGCCCCAGCATTTT
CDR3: CASSVGSQPQHF

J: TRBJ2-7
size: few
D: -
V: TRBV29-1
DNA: TGCAGCGTTGAGGATGACACACGCCTTACCTACGAGCAGTACTTC
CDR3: CSVEDDTRLTYEQYF